What follows describes a single TCR beta chain. At one end, the junction sequence differs from germline, possibly due to a read error. At the DNA level, this CDR3 is encoded by other sequences in the same sample as well. TCRdb reanalyzed the PCR reads via MiXCR. The sample has 15,000 or so clones; about 28% are singletons. There were no patients who had received any treatment before thyroid surgery. The data were taken from a study of metastatic and nonmetastatic thyroid tumors. This CDR3 is built from 14 residues. The V gene's germline CDR1 is SEHNR and CDR2 FQNEAQ (reference sequence). Input material: blood. This clonotype was obtained from a female donor with papillary thyroid cancer or a benign thyroid nodule (not recorded which). Some clones in this sample may be carry-over from other donors' samples. The J gene is TRBJ1-2, the V gene TRBV7-9; no definite D call. CDR3 protein: CASSLSPTNYGYTF. In DNA form, the CDR3 reads TGTGCCAGCAGCTTAAGTCCAACTAATTATGGCTACACCTTC.